This is a list of T cell receptor beta chains from one sample in a study of blood T cell repertoires in COVID-19. Using immunoSEQ multiplex PCR, the repertoire was profiled, and TCRdb retains in-frame clones only, with some absent. Here the sample spans about 250,000 clones, 85% to 90% being singletons. Sequencing used PBMCs or T cells enriched from blood (not recorded which). The receptors were sampled from a man aged 18-30 years who had recovered from COVID-19. Each CDR3 is given without its conserved first and last residue.

J gene	V gene	CDR3 length	CDR3 protein
TRBJ2-7	TRBV27	12	ASATGLAAYEQY
TRBJ2-3	TRBV13	13	ASSSRTSGPDTQY
TRBJ2-5	TRBV19	12	ASSKGTARETQY
TRBJ2-7	TRBV7-2	12	ASSLALGGYEQY
TRBJ2-2	TRBV19	11	ASSFQDTGELF
TRBJ2-2	TRBV5-1	14	ASSPTAGGRVGELF
TRBJ2-7	TRBV27	14	ASSRGAPHHFYEQY
TRBJ2-5	TRBV9	13	ASSVAGGARETQY
TRBJ1-1	TRBV3-1/TRBV3-2	12	ASSLGTGNTEAF
TRBJ1-5	TRBV4-1	13	ASSHSTGGNQPQH
TRBJ1-6	TRBV11-2	13	ASSLAAGDNSPLH
TRBJ2-2	TRBV11-3	12	ASSHSPNTGELF
TRBJ1-2	TRBV19	13	ASRPSGQLNYGYT
TRBJ2-1	TRBV3-1/TRBV3-2	11	ASSQEGGNEQF
TRBJ2-2	TRBV11-3	13	ASSPSEPNTGELF
TRBJ1-1	TRBV21-1	15	ASSKFRGVRVNTEAF
TRBJ2-2	TRBV10-3	12	ATTSGVDTGELF
TRBJ2-5	TRBV21-1	14	ASSKRVTRGKETQY
TRBJ1-2	TRBV7-2	12	ASSLDTNNYGYT
TRBJ2-7	TRBV12-3/TRBV12-4	10	ASSRDTYEQY
TRBJ1-5	TRBV19	13	ASKSDRSSNQPQH
TRBJ1-1	TRBV19	11	ASSLGQWTEAF
TRBJ2-7	TRBV29-1	12	SLRGQPGNYEQY
TRBJ1-3	TRBV3-1/TRBV3-2	12	ASSGTGSGNTIY
TRBJ2-1	TRBV6-5	12	ASRGRGPYNEQF
TRBJ1-6	TRBV29-1	10	RRTGGRSPLH
TRBJ1-1	TRBV19	13	ASMNDRAANTEAF
TRBJ2-7	TRBV13	15	ASSLTDRDRTSYEQY
TRBJ1-2	TRBV6-1	12	ASSESVELYGYT
TRBJ2-5	TRBV5-1	12	ASSLAPGQETQY
TRBJ1-1	TRBV18	13	ASSPPGQLNTEAF
TRBJ2-7	TRBV27	12	ASSLGQGSYEQY
TRBJ1-5	TRBV24-1	11	ATRGAGNQPQH
TRBJ2-3	TRBV7-2	15	ASSSARQGLYPDTQY
TRBJ2-7	TRBV28	11	ASRTGGGYEQY
TRBJ1-1	TRBV5-8	11	ASSLRGLGEAF
TRBJ2-3	TRBV7-7	12	ASSLGQFTDTQY
TRBJ1-1	TRBV6-2/TRBV6-3	13	ASSSTDREGTEAF
TRBJ2-1	TRBV4-1	14	ASSQVKLAGVNEQF
TRBJ2-5	TRBV19	14	ASSPRGLAGGETQY
TRBJ1-1	TRBV24-1	10	ATSITGTEAF
TRBJ1-1	TRBV27	15	ASSSGSPGVMNTEAF
TRBJ1-4	TRBV13	13	ASSSDRDMNGKLF
TRBJ2-7	TRBV4-2	16	ASSLGTSGSALKDEQY
TRBJ2-3	TRBV5-1	16	ASSWGLFAGGVSDTQY
TRBJ2-2	TRBV28	11	ASSLFLTGELF
TRBJ2-7	TRBV4-1	13	ASSQGLATDYEQY
TRBJ2-1	TRBV11-2	13	ASRAGGRAHNEQF
TRBJ1-2	TRBV4-1	14	ASSQQYTGGVYGYT
TRBJ1-6	TRBV6-1	15	ASSEYSGDRGSSPLH
TRBJ1-5	TRBV5-5	12	ASSLDPMSQPQH
TRBJ2-7	TRBV7-2	13	ASSPLVAGVHEQY
TRBJ2-3	TRBV7-2	15	ASSLAGSGGPTDTQY
TRBJ2-7	TRBV7-2	12	ASSPRTGLGEQY
TRBJ2-7	TRBV27	16	ASSWIAPGTGGSYEQY
TRBJ1-1	TRBV30	12	AWSVTGGTTEAF
TRBJ2-1	TRBV9	13	ASSSVGSDYNEQF
TRBJ1-1	TRBV5-4	15	ASSLVGIGQPNTEAF
TRBJ2-2	TRBV11-3	14	ASSFGTGVGSGELF
TRBJ2-3	TRBV7-9	13	ASSLAQGAIDTQY